The text below deals with one T cell receptor (beta chain). The antigen remains undetermined. Construction of TCR beta libraries was performed using quantitative 5'-RACE with molecular barcodes. One entry per CDR3 protein, called by TCRdb with MiXCR from the 5' RACE reads. The table includes fewer than 650,000 distinct CDR3 sequences, roughly 13% detected once. The entry originates in a study of CD8 T cells in ankylosing spondylitis. Whole-study findings and limits: Eight or nine highly homologous variants made up a TCR beta motif that seemed to typify ankylosing spondylitis blood. Significant enrichment of disease-linked clones was reported in matched ankylosing spondylitis synovial fluid.

The CDR3 runs to 15 residues. Trimming removed 0 bases at V and 5 bases at J, with 12 bases between. Germline CDR1 reads SGHTA; CDR2 reads FQGNSA. The V call is TRBV7-2, the J call TRBJ2-3, with D perhaps matching TRBD2 (5 bases). Sequencing was carried out using blood, either unsorted or a sorted T cell fraction (not recorded which). The TCR sequence derives from a male donor with ankylosing spondylitis. CDR3 sequence: CASSLAGLAGDTQYF. For the CDR3, the DNA is TGTGCCAGCAGCTTAGCCGGGCTAGCTGGAGATACGCAGTATTTT.